The sample holds a few counts of the clone carrying this TCR beta chain. This sample stems from a study of patients and donors after allogeneic stem cell transplantation. V was cut by 1 base and J by 3 bases, with 10 bases left in between. Germline V gives CDR1 LGHNA, CDR2 YNFKEQ. CDR3 length: 14 residues. A single record per CDR3 protein comes from TCRdb applying MiXCR to the RT-PCR reads. Of about a million distinct CDR3 sequences in the sample, roughly 18% were seen once. Sequencing was carried out using blood, either unsorted or a sorted T cell fraction (not recorded which). The chain has TRBV4-2 and TRBJ2-7; D may be TRBD1 (5 bases). This clonotype was obtained from a human donor who was either an allogeneic HSCT recipient or a stem cell or donor lymphocyte infusion donor (not recorded which). It is not recorded whose cells these are; they may come from a transplant donor. Written as DNA, the CDR3 is TGTGCCAGCAGCCAAGGACAGACTCGCTACGAGCAGTACTTC. Its translation: CASSQGQTRYEQYF.